These T cell receptor beta chains were read from a single sample in a study of cytotoxic CD8 clonotypes in ibrutinib-treated CLL. Assay: immunoSEQ multiplex PCR; the TCRdb copy retains only in-frame clones and omits some. The sample includes about 120,000 clones, 80% to 90% of them seen just once. Sequencing was performed on PBMCs, taken after 24 months of ibrutinib treatment. These receptors all stem from a human donor with chronic lymphocytic leukemia. CDR3s include the opening cysteine and the closing phenylalanine or tryptophan. A D gene is named only where the DNA matches it firmly. Clone size, where shown, is once, few, many, or a class for clones that have expanded.

V	length	J	D	size	DNA	CDR3
TRBV2	15	TRBJ2-4	.	.	TGTGCCAGCAGCGCCAGACAGCTAGCCAAAAACATTCAGTACTTC	CASSARQLAKNIQYF
TRBV21-1	20	TRBJ2-3	.	once	TGTGCCAGCAGCAAAGATGAGACTAGCGGAGATACCTCTAGCACAGATACGCAGTATTTT	CASSKDETSGDTSSTDTQYF
TRBV29-1	12	TRBJ2-2	.	.	TGCAGCGTTGGAGTCGGAACCGGGGAGCTGTTTTTT	CSVGVGTGELFF
TRBV5-1	16	TRBJ1-3	TRBD1	.	TGCGCCAGCACCCCGGGACAGGGAACCCCTGGAAACACCATATATTTT	CASTPGQGTPGNTIYF
TRBV2	15	TRBJ2-3	TRBD2	.	TGTGCCAGCAGTTGGCGGGGGAGCGGCACAGATACGCAGTATTTT	CASSWRGSGTDTQYF
TRBV4-1	17	TRBJ2-2	.	.	TGCGCCAGCAGCCAAGATCCCTTTAGCGGGAACACCGGGGAGCTGTTTTTT	CASSQDPFSGNTGELFF
TRBV28	14	TRBJ1-2	.	.	TGTGCCAGCAGTTTATGGGGATTTGGGGATGGCTACACCTTC	CASSLWGFGDGYTF
TRBV7-9	15	TRBJ1-1	.	.	TGTGCCAGCAGCTTAGGTGACGGGGGGAGGACTGAAGCTTTCTTT	CASSLGDGGRTEAFF
TRBV27	14	TRBJ2-5	.	.	TGTGCCAGCAGTCAACTTGGACAGAGAGAGACCCAGTACTTC	CASSQLGQRETQYF
TRBV30	13	TRBJ2-2	.	.	TGTGCCTGGGGGACGGGGGTGAGGCCGGAGCTGTTTTTT	CAWGTGVRPELFF
TRBV6-5	14	TRBJ2-1	.	once	TGTGCCAGCAGTTTTCGCCTAGCGAAAGATGAGCAGTTCTTC	CASSFRLAKDEQFF
TRBV7-9	9	TRBJ2-4	.	.	TGTGCCACCACCGGTATGAAGTACTTC	CATTGMKYF
TRBV2	15	TRBJ1-1	.	.	TGTGCCAGCAGTGCGGGAACAGGTAGGGGCACTGAAGCTTTCTTT	CASSAGTGRGTEAFF
TRBV28	14	TRBJ1-3	.	.	TGTGCCAGCAGTAATCCAGGGATCCCGGACACCATATATTTT	CASSNPGIPDTIYF
TRBV14	15	TRBJ2-7	TRBD2	.	TGTGCCAGCAGCCAAGATCTTAGCGGGAGGTACGAGCAGTACTTC	CASSQDLSGRYEQYF
TRBV30	14	TRBJ1-6	.	few	TGTGCCTGGAGTGGCAAGCTAGGGGGAACGGCCCTCCACTTT	CAWSGKLGGTALHF
TRBV5-1	16	TRBJ2-1	.	.	TGCGCCAGCAGCACCGAAAGGGGAGGGGGAGGGAATGAGCAGTTCTTC	CASSTERGGGGNEQFF
TRBV10-3	14	TRBJ1-3	.	.	TGTGCCATCCGACGCGGGGGCCCTGGAAACACCATATATTTT	CAIRRGGPGNTIYF
TRBV18	13	TRBJ2-5	.	.	TGTGCCAGCTCCGCGACAGAACAAGAGACCCAGTACTTC	CASSATEQETQYF
TRBV6-1	11	TRBJ1-5	.	.	TGTGCCAGCAGTGATGTTCAGCCCCAGCATTTT	CASSDVQPQHF
TRBV5-4	17	TRBJ2-5	TRBD2	.	TGTGCCAGCAGCTTGGCCACTAGCGGGGGGGCCAGAGAGACCCAGTACTTC	CASSLATSGGARETQYF
TRBV20-1	11	TRBJ2-4	.	.	TGCAGTGTCTTAGCCAAAAACATTCAGTACTTC	CSVLAKNIQYF
TRBV28	11	TRBJ1-2	TRBD1	few	TGTGCCATCTCAGGGACAGGCACTAACACCTTC	CAISGTGTNTF
TRBV4-1	16	TRBJ1-1	.	.	TGCGCCAGCAGCCAAGGAACTGTACAGCCGAACACTGAAGCTTTCTTT	CASSQGTVQPNTEAFF
TRBV2	15	TRBJ2-3	.	once	TGTGCCAGCAGTGAAGGCGCAATGCGACCAGATACGCAGTATTTT	CASSEGAMRPDTQYF
TRBV7-2	14	TRBJ1-5	.	.	TGTGCCAGCAGCTTATACGACAGTTCTCAGCCCCAGCATTTT	CASSLYDSSQPQHF
TRBV28	14	TRBJ2-3	.	.	TGTGCCAGCAGTTTGCTTAGTGGAGCAGATACGCAGTATTTT	CASSLLSGADTQYF
TRBV4-1	17	TRBJ1-5	TRBD1	.	TGCGCCAGCAGCCAAGAAACGGGACAGACCAGCAATCAGCCCCAGCATTTT	CASSQETGQTSNQPQHF
TRBV7-3	18	TRBJ2-3	.	.	TGTGCCAGCAGCTTAGGGCCACGTGGGGGGCAGGACACAGATACGCAGTATTTT	CASSLGPRGGQDTDTQYF
TRBV29-1	15	TRBJ2-7	TRBD1	once	TGCAGCGTTGAGGGAGAGGGGGCGCCTGCCTACGAGCAGTACTTC	CSVEGEGAPAYEQYF
TRBV5-1	14	TRBJ2-3	.	few	TGCGCCAGCAGCCGGTCCCAAGTCGTCGATACGCAGTATTTT	CASSRSQVVDTQYF
TRBV28	16	TRBJ2-1	.	.	TGTGCCAGCAGCCCGGGACTTGCTTCAGAATACAATGAGCAGTTCTTC	CASSPGLASEYNEQFF
TRBV29-1	15	TRBJ1-5	TRBD1	.	TGCAGCGTACTTATCCAGGGGGCTCGGGGTCAGCCCCAGCATTTT	CSVLIQGARGQPQHF
TRBV2	17	TRBJ2-1	TRBD2	.	TGTGCCAGCAAGGGGCTAGCGGGGGGGACTACCTACAATGAGCAGTTCTTC	CASKGLAGGTTYNEQFF
TRBV13	13	TRBJ2-2	.	.	TGTGCCAGCAGGTCTCGAAGGGCCGGGGAGCTGTTTTTT	CASRSRRAGELFF
TRBV9	14	TRBJ1-1	.	medium-sized	TGTGCCAGCAGTCCCGGGCCCACAAACACTGAAGCTTTCTTT	CASSPGPTNTEAFF
TRBV19	16	TRBJ1-1	TRBD1	.	TGTGCCAGTAGTATCGGGACAGGGGGGTCGTGGACTGAAGCTTTCTTT	CASSIGTGGSWTEAFF
TRBV6-1	13	TRBJ2-5	.	.	TGTGCCAGCAGTGAGCCGGGGGCGGAGACCCAGTACTTC	CASSEPGAETQYF
TRBV7-2	16	TRBJ1-2	.	.	TGTGCCAGCAGCGTCCACGGGACGGGGGATGCCTATGGCTACACCTTC	CASSVHGTGDAYGYTF
TRBV2	14	TRBJ2-7	.	.	TGTGCCAGCAGTGGGGGGTTCCGGTACTACGAGCAGTACTTC	CASSGGFRYYEQYF
TRBV6-5	16	TRBJ1-4	.	.	TGTGCCAGCAGTTCAAGGCGACAGCTAACTAATGAAAAACTGTTTTTT	CASSSRRQLTNEKLFF
TRBV5-4	15	TRBJ2-1	TRBD2	.	TGTGCCACCACCCGGCAAGGAGGTAGCGGGAGTGGGCAGTTCTTC	CATTRQGGSGSGQFF
TRBV28	14	TRBJ2-7	TRBD2	.	TGTGCCAGCAGTTTAAGGGGCGGGAGTTACGAGCAGTACTTC	CASSLRGGSYEQYF
TRBV7-2	12	TRBJ2-7	.	.	TGTGCCAGCAGCCCGCGCTTGGGCGAGCAGTACTTC	CASSPRLGEQYF
TRBV29-1	13	TRBJ1-1	.	.	TGCAGCGTAACGGGACATTTGAACACTGAAGCTTTCTTT	CSVTGHLNTEAFF